These 4 T cell receptor beta chains came from one sample sequenced in a study of blood T cell repertoires in COVID-19. Sequenced by immunoSEQ multiplex PCR; TCRdb stores in-frame clones only, minus some. Of about 140,000 clones listed, less than 80% are singletons. What was sequenced was peripheral blood. These receptors came from a woman older than 75 with active or convalescent COVID-19.

The chain employs TRBV6-1 and TRBJ1-1, with no clear D. The germline CDR1 and CDR2 sequences are MNHNS and SASEGT. V gave up 1 base and J gave up 5 bases, with 20 bases separating them. There are 17 residues in the CDR3. CDR3 in DNA: TGTGCCAGCAGTGAAGACAGCCGGGGTAGCAGGTGGACTGAAGCTTTCTTT. Translation gives CASSEDSRGSRWTEAFF.

The V gene is TRBV19, the J gene TRBJ2-1; 7 bases are shared with TRBD2. CDR1 is LNHDA, CDR2 SQIVND, per germline (reference sequence). The CDR3 has 12 amino acids. Unmatched junction bases numbered 7, after V lost 9 bases and J lost 8 bases. CDR3 coding DNA: TGTGCCAGCAGGGCTAGCGGCCATGAGCAGTTCTTC. This codes for CASRASGHEQFF.

As regards this clone: Other nucleotide sequences in the sample specify the same CDR3. This rearrangement joins TRBV3-1 (or the pseudogene TRBV3-2) to TRBJ1-1, with 7 bases fitting TRBD1. This CDR3 region has 14 residues. V gave up 4 bases and J gave up 5 bases; unmatched junction bases: 7. Germline CDR1 is LGHDT and CDR2 is YNNKEL (reference sequence). The CDR3 coding sequence is TGTGCCAGCAGCCCACCGCCAGGGGGGACTGAAGCTTTCTTT. It is translated as CASSPPPGGTEAFF.

The chain carries TRBV9 and TRBJ2-7, with TRBD1 as a possible D gene (5 bases). This CDR3 contains 15 residues. Germline CDR1 SGDLS, CDR2 YYNGEE. Between the trimmed V and J ends, which lost 3 bases and 0 bases, there was a span of 13 bases. Written as DNA, the CDR3 is TGTGCCAGCAGCGAGGGGCCGGGTAGCTCCTACGAGCAGTACTTC. This encodes CASSEGPGSSYEQYF.